This TCR beta chain was captured by sequencing in a study of shared clonotypes between healthy human individuals (dated by TCRdb to the early 2020s). Study-level background: The cohort included three men and two women between 18 and 49 years of age. Per donor, leukapheresis produced somewhere between about 0.94 and 8.9 billion PBMCs. To estimate repertoire size and how much clonotype sharing occurs between individuals, the study deeply sequenced the blood TCR repertoires of several healthy adults. To increase sequencing depth and limit assay-specific biases, different laboratories used diverse techniques to prepare libraries and sequence TCR repertoires. For each donor, three plates each were used for CD4 naive and CD4 memory, two plates were used for CD8 naive, and one plate was used for CD8 memory.

This clone was counted once. Its antigen remains undetermined. Base qualities are not at hand, and no much larger clone is one base apart. Using the deep immunoSEQ assay, multiplex PCR amplified TCR CDR3 regions from genomic DNA. For each cell subset, the extracted genomic DNA was distributed evenly across all wells of several immunoSEQ 96-well plates, and each plate served as one replicate. Each replicate PCR for sorted subsets received approximately 200 ng genomic DNA, equal to 30,000 or so T cell genomes. The purified libraries were quantified using a Qubit 3.0 fluorometer, sized with a Bioanalyzer 2100, and then quantified again using the KAPA Library Quantification kit. Each immunoSEQ 96-well plate was sequenced on its own single-read 150-cycle Illumina NextSeq 550 flow cell. The paper's data handling went like this. Because the immunoSEQ output held only junctional sequences and lacked quality scores, the filtering could not match the filtering applied to full-length reads. To assign V/J genes and CDR3, sequences were annotated against IMGT germline references using PyIR, a Python wrapper for IgBLAST v1.9. Reads were removed for weak V/J assignments (E-value above 1e-6), missing CDR3, stop codons, out-of-frame junctions, or ambiguous translated residues. V3J clonotypes were defined as sequences sharing the same inferred V gene, J gene, and CDR3 amino acid sequence. Percentage overlap between repertoires was computed as shared unique clonotypes divided by the size of the smaller repertoire. RTK rarefaction, the Chao1 estimator, and Recon v2.1 estimates of unobserved clonotypes were used to assess repertoire richness. Generation probabilities for all TCRbeta clonotypes obtained by the gDNA method from a few donors were computed using OLGA. The clones in this table, taken by TCRdb from immuneACCESS, are in-frame only. Not every clone is retained; where verified, under half of the shortfall comes from an unresolved V gene, and the cause of the rest is unknown. Clonal size and the V and J genes are those of that table, whereas D and trimming came from the DNA. This sample gives approximately 2,000,000 clones in total; around 95% of them show up just once. Around 1.7% of the sample rests with the top ten.

The V and J ends are trimmed by 5 bases and 2 bases, leaving 13 bases between them. According to the germline V gene, CDR1 reads SGHTA and CDR2 reads FQGNSA. Including the terminal cysteine and phenylalanine, the CDR3 comprises 14 residues. This entry keeps only the CDR3 DNA: 42 bases, framed from base 1. Study-level results and caveats: Incomplete sequencing was indicated by rarefaction of sorted-subset datasets, despite the large sequencing depth. When a handful of donors were compared, the shared fraction of clonotypes was around 5% for naive CD4, roughly 3.4% for naive CD8, 2.3% for memory CD4, and under 0.5% for memory CD8. Sampling was restricted to blood, and TCR repertoires in tissues likely differ from the TCR repertoires found in blood. Estimated clonotype richness was generally larger for naive than for memory subsets. Based on pairwise subsampling, the degree of clonotype sharing among donors was expected to be affected by sequencing depth. Higher generation probabilities were observed for clonotypes shared by all four sorted-subset donors than for non-shared clonotypes. Because the study included only a small number of donors, the genetic and exposure-history diversity represented was limited.

For the CD8 naive samples, CD45RO-negative cells were positively selected for CCR7, yielding a CD45RA+CCR7+ population from which TemRA cells were excluded. The donors were healthy, HIV-negative adults with no recently reported acute infections or vaccinations. Only Caucasian adults living in Nashville, Tennessee, USA were represented among the donors. After blood collection by leukapheresis, PBMCs were isolated using Ficoll-Histopaque density gradient centrifugation and then cryopreserved in the vapor phase of liquid nitrogen. Purity and quantity of every magnetically sorted T cell population were checked by analytical flow cytometry. Genomic DNA was isolated from each sorted fraction and quantified by UV absorbance on a Nanodrop 2000c.

The chain is encoded by TRBV7-2 joined to TRBJ2-7; the D gene is perhaps TRBD2, from 5 matching bases. The sequenced sample consisted of naive CD8+ T cells from PBMCs. This sample's cell subset or site label indicates: CD45RA+CCR7+. This sequence originates from a man in his late teens or twenties in good health. Some clones in this sample may be carry-over from other donors' samples. The nucleotide sequence is TGTGCCAGCAGCCCCAGGACTGGGACCTACGAGCAGTACTTC. The translation is CASSPRTGTYEQYF.